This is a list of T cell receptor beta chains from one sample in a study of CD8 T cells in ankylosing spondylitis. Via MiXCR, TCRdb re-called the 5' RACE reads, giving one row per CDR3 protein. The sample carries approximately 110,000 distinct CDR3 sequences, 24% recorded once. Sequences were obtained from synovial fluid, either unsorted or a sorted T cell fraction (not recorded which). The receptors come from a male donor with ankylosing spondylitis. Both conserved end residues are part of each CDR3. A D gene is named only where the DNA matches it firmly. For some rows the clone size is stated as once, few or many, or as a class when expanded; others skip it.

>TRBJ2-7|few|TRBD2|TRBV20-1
TGCAGTGCCGGAGCGGGGAGAGTGGCCTACGAGCAGTACTTC
CSAGAGRVAYEQYF
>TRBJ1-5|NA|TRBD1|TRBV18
TGTGCCAGCTCACGGGGGACAGGGGATAGCAATCAGCCCCAGCATTTT
CASSRGTGDSNQPQHF
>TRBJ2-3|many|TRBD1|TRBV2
TGTGCCAGCAGTGAAAGCGGGACAGGGGAAGGGGATACGCAGTATTTT
CASSESGTGEGDTQYF
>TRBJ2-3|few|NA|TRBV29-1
TGCAGCGTTGAAGGGGAGGTTTGGGCAGATACGCAGTATTTT
CSVEGEVWADTQYF
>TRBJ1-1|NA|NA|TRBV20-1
TGCAGTGCTCCCAGGGGTGGGACTGAAGCTTTCTTT
CSAPRGGTEAFF
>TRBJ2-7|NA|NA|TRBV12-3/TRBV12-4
TGTGCCAGCAGTTCCACAGGGAGGGTAGGCTACGAGCAGTACTTC
CASSSTGRVGYEQYF
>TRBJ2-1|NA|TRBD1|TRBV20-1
TGCAGTGCTAGTTCGGGACAGGCTGCGAATGAGCAGTTCTTC
CSASSGQAANEQFF
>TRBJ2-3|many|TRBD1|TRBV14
TGTGCCAGCAGCCCCAGAGGGGGCGATACGCAGTATTTT
CASSPRGGDTQYF
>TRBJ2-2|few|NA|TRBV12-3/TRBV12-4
TGTGCCAGCGGGTGGGGGGCGAGGACCGGGGAGCTGTTTTTT
CASGWGARTGELFF
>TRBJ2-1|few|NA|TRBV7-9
TGTGCCAGCAGCTTAAGAATAGATGAGCAGTTCTTC
CASSLRIDEQFF
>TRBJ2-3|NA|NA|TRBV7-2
TGTGCCAGCAGCTCCGGCTCGCCCTCCACAGATACGCAGTATTTT
CASSSGSPSTDTQYF
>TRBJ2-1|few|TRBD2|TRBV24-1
TGTGCCACCAGTGATTTGGACGGGAGGGCCTACAATGAGCAGTTCTTC
CATSDLDGRAYNEQFF
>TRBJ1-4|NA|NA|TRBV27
TGTGCCAGCAGTCGATCAGGCTTTAATGAAAAACTGTTTTTT
CASSRSGFNEKLFF
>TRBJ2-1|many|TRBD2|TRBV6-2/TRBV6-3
TGTGCCAGCAGTTACCTCCGGGGGGGAGGGTACAATGAGCAGTTCTTC
CASSYLRGGGYNEQFF
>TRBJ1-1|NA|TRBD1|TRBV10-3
TGTGCCATCAGCCGGGACAGGGAAAGGAACACTGAAGCTTTCTTT
CAISRDRERNTEAFF
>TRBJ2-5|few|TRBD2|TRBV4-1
TGCGCCAGCAGCCAAGATCCGACTAGCGGGAGAGAGACCCAGTACTTC
CASSQDPTSGRETQYF
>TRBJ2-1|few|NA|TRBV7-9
TGTGCCAGCAGCTTAGCAGACCCCAGGACGGATGAGCAGTTCTTC
CASSLADPRTDEQFF
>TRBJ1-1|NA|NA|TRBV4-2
TGTGCCAGCAGCCAAGATTCTACCACGAACACTGAAGCTTCCTTT
CASSQDSTTNTEASF
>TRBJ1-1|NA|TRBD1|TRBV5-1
TGCGCCAGCGGGGGACAGGGAGTGGCCACTGAAGCTTTCTTT
CASGGQGVATEAFF
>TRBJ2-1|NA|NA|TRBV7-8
TGTGCCAGCAGCTCGTGGGACACTCCAGGGGGGGGCAATGAGCAGTTCTTC
CASSSWDTPGGGNEQFF
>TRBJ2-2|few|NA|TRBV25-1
TGTGCCAGCACCACGGGGCTGAGCGGGGAGCTGTTTTTT
CASTTGLSGELFF
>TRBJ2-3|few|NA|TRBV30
TGTGCCTGGACACCCATAGATACGCAGTATTTT
CAWTPIDTQYF
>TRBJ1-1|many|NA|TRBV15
TGTGCCACCAGCAGAGGTACAGACTCGAACACTGAAGCTTTCTTT
CATSRGTDSNTEAFF
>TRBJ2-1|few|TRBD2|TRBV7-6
TGTGCCAGCAGCTTACCGTTCGCGGGGGAACAGTTCTTC
CASSLPFAGEQFF
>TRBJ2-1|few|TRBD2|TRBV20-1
TGCAGTCCCCGGCAACTAGCGGGAATGAATGAGCAGTTCTTC
CSPRQLAGMNEQFF
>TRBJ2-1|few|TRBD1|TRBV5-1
TGCGCCAGCAGCTTGGGGACAGGGCTAAATGAGCAGTTCTTC
CASSLGTGLNEQFF
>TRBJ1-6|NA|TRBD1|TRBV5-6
TGTGCCAGCAGCTTGGCCATCGTGGCAGGGGGGGGTCAGGCCCTCCACTTT
CASSLAIVAGGGQALHF
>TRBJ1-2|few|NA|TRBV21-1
TGTGCCAGCAGCGCCGGGACACAGGAGGTCTATGGCTACACCTTC
CASSAGTQEVYGYTF
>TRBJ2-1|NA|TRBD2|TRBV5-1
TGCGCCAGCAGCTTGACTTCTAGCGGGAGGGAGCAGTTCTTC
CASSLTSSGREQFF
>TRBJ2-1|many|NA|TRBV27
TGTGCCAGCAGGAAGGGGGATTACTACAATGAGCAGTTCTTC
CASRKGDYYNEQFF
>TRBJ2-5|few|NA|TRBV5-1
TGCGCCAGCAGCGAAGGAGAGACCCAGTACTTC
CASSEGETQYF
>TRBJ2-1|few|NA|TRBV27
TGTGCCAGCAGTTCCCAGGGCGTCATGTACAATGAGCAGTTCTTC
CASSSQGVMYNEQFF
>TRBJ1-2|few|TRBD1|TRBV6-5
TGTGCCAGCAGTTCATCAGTCCGGGACAGGAAACAGGGCTACACCTTC
CASSSSVRDRKQGYTF
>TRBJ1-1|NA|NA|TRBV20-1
TGCAGTGCTAGAGAATCCAGGGGAGTATACACTGAAGCTTTCTTT
CSARESRGVYTEAFF
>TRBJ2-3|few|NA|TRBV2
TGTGCCAGCAGGTTGGGGCAGAACACAGATACGCAGTATTTT
CASRLGQNTDTQYF
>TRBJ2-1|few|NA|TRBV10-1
TGCGCCTATCGGGATGAGCAGTTCTTC
CAYRDEQFF
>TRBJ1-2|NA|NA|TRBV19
TGTGCCAGTAGTAAGGACGGCAACTATGGCTACACCTTC
CASSKDGNYGYTF
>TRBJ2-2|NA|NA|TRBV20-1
TGCAGTGCTAGAGATCTGACTCGGGGCACCGGGGAGCTGTTTTTT
CSARDLTRGTGELFF
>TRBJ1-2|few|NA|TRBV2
TGTGCCAGCGGAGCCGGGACCAACTATGGCTACACCTTC
CASGAGTNYGYTF
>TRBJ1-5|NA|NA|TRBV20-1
TGCAGTGTTCAAAAACCAGGAGGCAATCAGCCCCAGCATTTT
CSVQKPGGNQPQHF
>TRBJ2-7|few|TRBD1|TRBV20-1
TGCAGTGCTAAATACGGGACAGGGTTTACCTACGAGCAGTACTTC
CSAKYGTGFTYEQYF
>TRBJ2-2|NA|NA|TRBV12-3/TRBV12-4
TGTGCTGGCCAGGGTAACACCGGGGAGCTGTTTTTT
CAGQGNTGELFF
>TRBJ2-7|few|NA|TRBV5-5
TGTGCCAGCATCGAGACAATAAACTCCTACGAGCAGTACTTC
CASIETINSYEQYF
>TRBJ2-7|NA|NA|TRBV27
TGTGCCAGCAGTTTATATGCTTCCTACGAGCAGTACTTC
CASSLYASYEQYF
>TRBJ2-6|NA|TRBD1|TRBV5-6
TGTGCCAGCAGCTTATGGACAGGTGGGGCCAACGTCCTGACTTTC
CASSLWTGGANVLTF
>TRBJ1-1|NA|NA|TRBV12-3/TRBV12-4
TGTGCCAGCAGCTACGCCCGAGAGGGAGCTTTCTTT
CASSYAREGAFF
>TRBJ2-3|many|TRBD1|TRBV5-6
TGTGCCAGCAGCTTGAGGGACAGGGTCACAGATACGCAGTATTTT
CASSLRDRVTDTQYF
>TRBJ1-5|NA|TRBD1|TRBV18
TGTGCCAGCCGGGGACAGCTTAATCAGCCCCAGCATTTT
CASRGQLNQPQHF
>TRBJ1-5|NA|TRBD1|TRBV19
TGTGCCAGCCAGGGGGGACAGTTCTATAGCAATCAGCCCCAGCATTTT
CASQGGQFYSNQPQHF
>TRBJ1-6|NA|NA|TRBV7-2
TGTGCCAGCAGCTTAATACATGGGGCACCCCTCCACTTT
CASSLIHGAPLHF
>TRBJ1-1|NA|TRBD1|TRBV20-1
TGCAGTGCTAGAGATCTCCAGGGGGCTACTGAAGCTTTCTTT
CSARDLQGATEAFF